This T cell receptor (beta chain) was sequenced for a study of T cell repertoires in cytomegalovirus infection. About the study: Matching HLA type, along with CMV infection, was indicated by public TCR beta signatures.

Study observations and caveats: Clonotype analysis showed dominance of the ex vivo response by HLA-C-restricted CMV-specific TCR beta clonotypes.

This clonotype appeared many times. Its antigen is as yet unknown. Trimming shortened V by 0 bases and J by 0 bases, and 8 bases separated the two germline ends. From germline, CDR1 is SGHNT and CDR2 YENEEA. The length of the CDR3 is 15 residues. TCRdb itself ran the reads through MiXCR, one entry per CDR3 protein. The sample lists 900,000 to 950,000 distinct CDR3 sequences; 25% to 40% were seen once. The sample in question was cultured CD8+ T cells from PBMCs, obtained from culture after CMV antigen stimulation. The V and J genes are TRBV11-3 and TRBJ1-1; tentative D call: TRBD1 (6 bases). This receptor was identified in a human donor in good health (CMV status not recorded). Some clones in this sample may be carry-over from other donors' samples. The CDR3 region has the DNA TGTGCCAGCAGCTTAGATGGGGGCATGAACACTGAAGCTTTCTTT. Translation: CASSLDGGMNTEAFF. The entire variable domain, with the rest obtained from reference TRBV11-3 and TRBJ1-1, is as follows: EAGVVQSPRYKIIEKKQPVAFWCNPISGHNTLYWYLQNLGQGPELLIRYENEEAVDDSQLPKDRFSAERLKGVDSTLKIQPAELGDSAVYLCASSLDGGMNTEAFFGQGTRLTVV.